These 21 T cell receptor beta chains were all obtained from the same sample, sequenced in a study of T cell responses to AZD1222 COVID-19 vaccine. The assay was immunoSEQ multiplex PCR, and TCRdb's table has in-frame clones only and misses some. The sample holds under 110,000 clones, around 87% seen once. Sample: peripheral blood, taken 28 days after the second AZD1222 dose. The receptors were gathered from an adult who received the AZD1222 COVID-19 vaccine.

This chain joins TRBV5-4 and TRBJ2-6; D is possibly TRBD1 (6 bases). The germline V gene has CDR1 SGHNT and CDR2 YYREEE (reference sequence). V was trimmed by 5 bases and J by 0 bases, leaving 9 bases between them. The CDR3 totals 15 residues. The CDR3 is CASSYRDSGANVLTF. As DNA, the CDR3 is TGTGCCAGCAGTTACAGGGACTCTGGGGCCAACGTCCTGACTTTC.

The genes are TRBV18 and TRBJ1-1; D uncertain. Per the germline V gene, CDR1 is KGHSH and CDR2 is LQKENI. V shed 4 bases and J shed 1 base, with 10 bases lying between them. The CDR3 loop spans 14 amino acids. CDR3 residues: CASSHSGQNTEAFF. For the CDR3, the DNA is TGTGCCAGCTCACACTCGGGCCAGAACACTGAAGCTTTCTTT.

CDR3 in DNA: TGTGCCAGCAGCCAAGAGGGGGTCACTGAAGCTTTCTTT. It yields the protein CASSQEGVTEAFF. V gene TRBV3-1 (or the pseudogene TRBV3-2) combines with J gene TRBJ1-1; a weak D match, TRBD1 (5 bases). CDR3 length: 13 residues. V lost 0 bases and J lost 4, with 6 bases in between. In germline, CDR1 is LGHDT, CDR2 YNNKEL (reference sequence).

The rearrangement uses TRBV11-2 and TRBJ2-5; 9 bases fit TRBD2. The ends lost 3 bases at V and 5 bases at J; junction bases unmatched: 10. The CDR3 consists of 16 residues. Germline V gives CDR1 SGHAT, CDR2 FQNNGV. CDR3 DNA: TGTGCCAGCAGCTTTTCTGCGGGAGGGCCGGGGGAGACCCAGTACTTC. It translates to CASSFSAGGPGETQYF.

This chain links TRBV29-1 with TRBJ2-7, with 10 bases fitting TRBD1. CDR1 SQVTM and CDR2 ANQGSEA come from the germline V gene. V lost 7 bases and J lost 3; bases outside the gene matches: 3. This CDR3 is built from 12 residues. DNA for the CDR3: TGCAGCGCCGGACAGGGGGACTACGAGCAGTACTTC. Translated: CSAGQGDYEQYF.

This clone was seen more than once but under ten times. The V and J genes are TRBV2 and TRBJ1-2, with a tentative D call TRBD1 (6 bases). This CDR3 region has 14 residues. Germline CDR1 reads SNHLY; CDR2 reads FYNNEI. The ends were cut back, 1 base at V and 6 bases at J, with 12 bases in the middle. CDR3: CASSEGLQGDGYTF. The CDR3 DNA follows: TGTGCCAGCAGTGAAGGCTTACAGGGTGATGGCTACACCTTC.

The rearrangement uses TRBV7-2 and TRBJ2-3; a weak D match, TRBD2 (7 bases). Trimming left V 4 bases short and J 9 bases short, with 14 bases between. Looked up from germline, CDR1 is SGHTA and CDR2 is FQGNSA. This CDR3 comprises 13 residues. The CDR3 DNA reads TGTGCCAGCAGCTATGGGGGGGCTGGGACGCAGTATTTT. It is translated as CASSYGGAGTQYF.

The CDR3 nucleotides are TGTGCCAGCAGTGAGAGGGCGGGAGGGTCCTACGAGCAGTACTTC. The encoded protein is CASSERAGGSYEQYF. This chain joins TRBV6-4 and TRBJ2-7, with 9 positions matching TRBD2. The V segment lost 3 bases and the J segment 1 base; nucleotides outside the gene matches: 4. The CDR3 is made up of 15 amino acids. Germline lookup yields CDR1 MRHNA and CDR2 SNTAGT.

The V call is TRBV5-1, the J call TRBJ2-5, with a possible D match to TRBD2 (6 bases). Germline assignment: CDR1 SGHRS and CDR2 YFSETQ. This CDR3 contains 16 residues. The V and J ends lost 4 bases and 4 bases respectively, with 20 bases between them. The DNA for the CDR3 is TGCGCCAGCAGCCGGAGGGCCAGGATAGGTCTAGAGACCCAGTACTTC. Protein product: CASSRRARIGLETQYF.

The rearrangement links TRBV7-9 to TRBJ2-5; 7 bases are shared with TRBD1. Trimming cost V 1 base and J 5 bases; bases outside gene matches: 7. Germline assignment: CDR1 SEHNR and CDR2 FQNEAQ (reference sequence). This CDR3 spans 15 amino acids. The CDR3 protein is CASSLDGRGSETQYF. The CDR3 region has the DNA TGTGCCAGCAGCTTAGATGGCAGGGGGTCGGAGACCCAGTACTTC. The entire variable domain, with the rest obtained from reference TRBV7-9 and TRBJ2-5, is as follows: DTGVSQNPRHKITKRGQNVTFRCDPISEHNRLYWYRQTLGQGPEFLTYFQNEAQLEKSRLLSDRFSAERPKGSFSTLEIQRTEQGDSAMYLCASSLDGRGSETQYFGPGTRLLVL.

The chain uses TRBV7-2 and TRBJ1-2, with D perhaps matching TRBD1 (6 bases). The V gene's germline CDR1 is SGHTA and CDR2 FQGNSA. The V and J ends lost 5 bases and 2 bases respectively, with 9 bases between them. This CDR3 region has 13 residues. CDR3 in amino acids: CASSQDRNYGYTF. DNA for the CDR3: TGTGCCAGCAGCCAAGACAGGAACTATGGCTACACCTTC.

The rearrangement joins TRBV19 to TRBJ2-3; TRBD2 agrees at 9 bases. Germline CDR1 LNHDA, CDR2 SQIVND (reference sequence). The CDR3 is made up of 15 amino acids. After removal of 7 bases from V and 1 base from J, the junction contained 6 bases not matched to a gene. CDR3 loop: CASTGTSSGTDTQYF. The CDR3 nucleotides read TGTGCCAGTACCGGGACTAGCTCTGGCACAGATACGCAGTATTTT.

The V gene is TRBV5-6, the J gene TRBJ1-2; D gene ambiguous. The CDR3 contains 15 residues. Germline V gene data show CDR1 as SGHDT and CDR2 as YYEEEE. Trimming left V 1 base short and J 4 bases short, with 14 bases between. CDR3 amino acids: CASSLNRPALYGYTF. The CDR3 DNA reads as TGTGCCAGCAGCTTGAACCGGCCCGCCCTCTATGGCTACACCTTC.

The gene calls are TRBV18 and TRBJ1-1; 7 bases are shared with TRBD1. Looked up from germline, CDR1 is KGHSH and CDR2 is LQKENI. V dropped 4 bases and J dropped 0; count of bases not matched to a gene: 5. The CDR3 length is 15 residues. CDR3 amino acids: CASSLPTGVNTEAFF. The CDR3 coding sequence is TGTGCCAGCTCACTACCCACAGGGGTGAACACTGAAGCTTTCTTT.

The chain carries TRBV2 and TRBJ2-7, with TRBD2 matching 13 bases. V shed 6 bases and J 6 bases; nucleotides not matched to a gene: 5. The germline gives CDR1 SNHLY, CDR2 FYNNEI. This CDR3 spans 14 amino acids. The CDR3 DNA reads TGTGCCAGCAGCGGGAGACTAGCGGGAGGCGAGCAGTACTTC. Translating gives CASSGRLAGGEQYF.

The chain is built from TRBV20-1 and TRBJ2-7, with no clear D. This CDR3 has 11 residues. Between the trimmed V and J ends, which lost 4 bases and 6 bases, there was a span of 10 bases. Germline CDR1 reads DFQATT; CDR2 reads SNEGSKA (reference sequence). The CDR3 protein is CSAKLRSEQYF. The CDR3 nucleotides are TGCAGTGCTAAACTCCGAAGCGAGCAGTACTTC.

The chain couples TRBV7-9 to TRBJ1-1, with 9 bases matching TRBD1. Per the germline V gene, CDR1 is SEHNR and CDR2 is FQNEAQ (reference sequence). The trim removed 6 bases at V and 5 bases at J, leaving 7 bases unmatched. The CDR3 runs to 14 residues. In nucleotides, the CDR3 is TGTGCCAGCAGTCCGACAGGGGGTCGGACTGAAGCTTTCTTT. Its translation is CASSPTGGRTEAFF.

V gene TRBV4-1 combines with J gene TRBJ1-5; a possible D gene is TRBD1 (6 bases). Trimming took off 4 bases at V and 6 bases at J, with 19 bases between the two ends. Per germline, CDR1 MGHRA and CDR2 YSYEKL. This CDR3 is built from 16 residues. In nucleotides, the CDR3 is TGCGCCAGCAGCCGTTCAGGGGAGAGGGTAGGTCAGCCCCAGCATTTT. Translation: CASSRSGERVGQPQHF.

This chain links TRBV28 with TRBJ1-4; perhaps TRBD1 as D (5 bases). CDR3 length: 12 residues. CDR1 and CDR2 from the germline V gene are MDHEN and SYDVKM. Deletions cut 11 bases from V and 3 bases from J, with 10 bases between. The CDR3 nucleotides read TGTGCCTCGGGGACCCCTAATGAAAAACTGTTTTTT. Translating it yields CASGTPNEKLFF.

The chain employs TRBV9 and TRBJ2-3; 8 nucleotides match TRBD2. Unmatched junction bases numbered 2, after V lost 4 bases and J lost 4 bases. Germline V gives CDR1 SGDLS, CDR2 YYNGEE. The CDR3 contains 13 residues. CDR3 sequence: CASSSGGADTQYF. In DNA, the CDR3 is TGTGCCAGCAGCTCGGGGGGGGCAGATACGCAGTATTTT.

About this clone: A junction end diverges from the germline sequence, so it may reflect a read error. The V and J genes are TRBV10-3 and TRBJ1-1, with D tentatively TRBD1 (5 bases). The CDR3 totals 17 residues. Germline CDR1 ENHRY, CDR2 SYGVKD. CDR3 bases: TGTGCCATCAGTGATGCGGGGGTTACTTCTTTGAAGACTGAAGCTTTCTTT. Its protein is CAISDAGVTSLKTEAFF.